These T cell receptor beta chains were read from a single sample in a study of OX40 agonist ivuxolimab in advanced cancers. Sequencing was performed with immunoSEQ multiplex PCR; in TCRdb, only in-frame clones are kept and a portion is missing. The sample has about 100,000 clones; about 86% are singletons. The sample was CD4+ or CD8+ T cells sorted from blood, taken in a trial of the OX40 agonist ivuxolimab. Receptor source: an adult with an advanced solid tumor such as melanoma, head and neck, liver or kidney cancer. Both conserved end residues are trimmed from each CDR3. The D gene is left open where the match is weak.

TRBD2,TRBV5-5,ASSPRGDNEQF
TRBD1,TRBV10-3,AISPGTGRDTQY
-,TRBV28,ASIPSLGGNTIY
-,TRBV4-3,ASSQETVNTEAF
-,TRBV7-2,ASSLSPATNEKLF
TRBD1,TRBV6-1,ASSVGTVSGNTIY
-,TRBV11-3,ASSLAGPGELF
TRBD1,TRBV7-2,ASSPGTDFNQPQH
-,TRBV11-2,ASSFTALGKNIQY
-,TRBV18,ASLGRMTPSGANVLT
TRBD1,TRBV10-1,ATCFLGQGASGNTIY
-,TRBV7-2,ASSLQSGPGNTIY
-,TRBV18,ASSPTENTEAF
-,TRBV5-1,ASSLDGWGAGNTIY
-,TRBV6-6,ASSGSEQETQY
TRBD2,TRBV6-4,ASPTSGAYNEQF
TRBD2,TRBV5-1,ASSYLAGGLTGELF
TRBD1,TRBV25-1,ASSAPGTGNEKLF
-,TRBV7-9,ASSLGGAGPEAF
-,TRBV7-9,ASSLVEGGLAGNQPQH
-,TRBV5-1,ASSGPDGNTIY
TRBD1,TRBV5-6,ASSLGDRAPIGYT
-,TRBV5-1,ASSPRETGNTGELF
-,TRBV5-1,ASSLVVSPYEQY
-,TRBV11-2,ASSLGAASNQPQH
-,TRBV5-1,ASSFSRGSDTQY
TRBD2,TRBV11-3,ASSSSGGPYNEQF
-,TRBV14,ASSPRPPQQF
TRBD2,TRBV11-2,ASSRQGGTSGSYNEQF
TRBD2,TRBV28,ASSSPAAGVSGQF
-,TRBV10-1,ASSDPGLPNDEQY
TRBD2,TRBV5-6,ASSLRTSGRENEQY
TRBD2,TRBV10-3,AISGDLAGDRSSYNEQF
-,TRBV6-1,ASSVRDNLSGELF
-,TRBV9,ASSVGGQVSGNTIY
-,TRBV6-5,ASSYSRISNEKLF
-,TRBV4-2,ASSPKGEGNEKLF
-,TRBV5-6,ASSSPGFYEQY
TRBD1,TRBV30,AWNPDRGGGYT
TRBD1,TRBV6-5,ASSQGVSGNTIY
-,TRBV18,ASSPRMFSGANVLT
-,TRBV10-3,AISVLDEQF